This TCR beta chain was sequenced during a study of response to subunit inactivated influenza vaccine. The CDR3 has 16 amino acids. V lost 4 bases to trimming and J lost 7 bases; unmatched junction nucleotides: 15. The germline V gene encodes CDR1 SEHNR and CDR2 FQNEAQ (reference sequence). Only a few counts were recorded for this clonotype. The target antigen is unknown. General study results and limits: With each seasonal influenza vaccination, the authors suggested, few new T cells are recruited.

In TCRdb, the RT-PCR reads were re-called with MiXCR into one record per CDR3 protein. The sample has about 540,000 distinct CDR3 sequences; 20% to 25% are singletons. In addition, the sample was reused for a study of T cells expressing NK-cell markers. That paper states: In generating TCR beta cDNA, 5'RACE template switching with UMIs was used. CD3+CD56+NKG2C+, CD3+CD56+NKG2C- and CD3+CD56-NKG2C+ T cells, once sorted, supplied the TCR beta repertoires. T cells sorted in several experiments were restricted to alpha-beta TCR T cells by an anti-gamma-delta TCR antibody. NKG2C+ dominant clonotype frequencies in about 6 donors were about 1.0-7.5% of CD8+ T cells.

This chain uses TRBV7-9 with TRBJ1-2, with 7 bases aligning to TRBD1. The clonotype was recovered from a man in his fifties who received an inactivated influenza vaccine. The sample was CD4+ T cells sorted from PBMCs, taken approximately 13 days after vaccination. CDR3 protein: CASSSYHGQVAGGYTF. CDR3 DNA: TGTGCCAGCAGCTCCTACCACGGACAGGTTGCGGGTGGCTACACCTTC.